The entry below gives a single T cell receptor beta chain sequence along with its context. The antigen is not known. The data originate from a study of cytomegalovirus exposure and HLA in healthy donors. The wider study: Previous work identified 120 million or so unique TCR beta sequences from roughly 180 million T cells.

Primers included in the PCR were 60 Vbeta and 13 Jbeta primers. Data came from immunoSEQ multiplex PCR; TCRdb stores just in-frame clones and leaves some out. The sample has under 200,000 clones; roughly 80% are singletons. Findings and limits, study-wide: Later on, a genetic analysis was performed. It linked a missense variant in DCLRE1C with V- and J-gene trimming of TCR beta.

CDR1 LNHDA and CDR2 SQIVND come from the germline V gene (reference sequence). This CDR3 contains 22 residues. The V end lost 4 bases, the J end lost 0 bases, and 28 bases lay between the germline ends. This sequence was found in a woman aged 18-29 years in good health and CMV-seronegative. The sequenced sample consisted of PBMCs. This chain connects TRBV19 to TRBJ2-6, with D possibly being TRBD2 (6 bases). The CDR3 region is CASSKAPKILASVYSGANVLTF. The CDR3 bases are TGTGCCAGTAGTAAAGCCCCGAAAATCCTAGCGAGTGTGTACTCTGGGGCCAACGTCCTGACTTTC. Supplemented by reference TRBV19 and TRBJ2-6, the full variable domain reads DGGITQSPKYLFRKEGQNVTLSCEQNLNHDAMYWYRQDPGQGLRLIYYSQIVNDFQKGDIAEGYSVSREKKESFPLTVTSAQKNPTAFYLCASSKAPKILASVYSGANVLTFGAGSRLTVL.